Reported below is one TCR beta chain. Its target is unknown. With 60 Vbeta and 13 Jbeta primers, the PCR was carried out. The repertoire was sequenced with immunoSEQ multiplex PCR; TCRdb's copy has only in-frame clones and lacks some. Of about 130,000 clones in the sample, over 70% were seen once. This record comes from a study of cytomegalovirus exposure and HLA in healthy donors. Overall study results and limits: Earlier analysis yielded a pattern in which most TCR beta V segments were productive about 90% or about 30% of the time.

Likely unrecorded immune exposures existed in these nominally healthy donors. The CDR3 runs 14 residues. Germline V lookup: CDR1 MNHEY, CDR2 SVGAGI. V was shortened by 6 bases and J by 6 bases, with 17 bases between the two germline ends. Sequenced input: PBMCs. The V and J genes are TRBV6-5 and TRBJ1-1, with D unresolved. This receptor was obtained from a man aged 25 to 40 in good health and CMV-seronegative. The CDR3 here is CASSPSGSHPEAFF. The CDR3 region has the DNA TGTGCCAGCAGCCCAAGCGGGTCCCACCCTGAAGCTTTCTTT.